This entry lists 21 T cell receptor beta chains sequenced from one sample in a study of cytomegalovirus exposure and HLA in healthy donors. PCR employed 60 Vbeta and 13 Jbeta primers. TCRdb's copy holds only in-frame clones and misses some; the assay was immunoSEQ multiplex PCR. The sample records 200,000 to 250,000 clones, 82% being singletons. The sample consisted of PBMCs. These receptors all come from a woman aged 40 to 50 in good health and CMV-seropositive.

The chain is built from TRBV7-6 and TRBJ1-4, with TRBD1 as a possible D gene (5 bases). CDR3 length: 14 amino acids. Germline assignment: CDR1 SGHVS and CDR2 FNYEAQ. V lost 6 bases and J 0 bases, leaving 8 bases between the germline ends. CDR3 in amino acids: CASRSGTTNEKLFF. In nucleotides, the CDR3 is TGTGCCAGCAGGTCAGGGACAACTAATGAAAAACTGTTTTTT.

The chain links TRBV27 to TRBJ2-7; possibly TRBD2 for D (6 bases). Trimming removed 7 bases from V and 1 base from J, with 17 bases in between. Germline V gives CDR1 MNHEY, CDR2 SMNVEV (reference sequence). The CDR3 runs to 15 residues. CDR3 residues: CASIPNYGSSYEQYF. DNA for the CDR3: TGTGCCAGCATACCGAATTACGGGAGTTCCTACGAGCAGTACTTC.

The genes are TRBV9 and TRBJ2-3; D might be TRBD1 (6 bases). The CDR3 sequence is 17 residues long. CDR1 is SGDLS, CDR2 YYNGEE, per germline. V lost 0 bases and J lost 8, with 22 bases in between. CDR3 residues: CASSVVRDKSPPGTQYF. DNA of the CDR3: TGTGCCAGCAGCGTAGTCCGGGACAAGTCGCCCCCCGGTACGCAGTATTTT.

This clone was seen a handful of times. The same CDR3 is also encoded by other DNA sequences in this sample. The chain couples TRBV9 to TRBJ2-2; 8 positions agree with TRBD1. The CDR3 totals 14 residues. Per germline, CDR1 SGDLS and CDR2 YYNGEE. Unmatched junction bases numbered 1, after V lost 2 bases and J lost 4 bases. For the CDR3, the DNA is TGTGCCAGCAGCGTTCAGGGGGCCACCGGGGAGCTGTTTTTT. Amino acids: CASSVQGATGELFF.

The J gene is TRBJ2-7, the V gene TRBV7-2; 7 nucleotides align to TRBD2. Germline CDR1 reads SGHTA; CDR2 reads FQGNSA. The CDR3 sequence is 13 residues long. Trimming at V came to 3 bases and at J to 2 bases, leaving 1 base not matched to a gene. CDR3 nucleotide sequence: TGTGCCAGCAGCTTTAGCGGGCCCTACGAGCAGTACTTC. Residues: CASSFSGPYEQYF.

The chain joins TRBV12-5 to TRBJ1-1, with TRBD1 identical over 12 bases. The CDR3 is 12 amino acids. Germline V gene lookup returns CDR1 LGHNT and CDR2 FRNRAP. The junction had 5 bases not matched to a gene; V was cut back by 7 bases and J by 11 bases. CDR3 nucleotide sequence: TGTGCTAGTGCTCCGGGACAGGGGGCCGCTTTCTTT. Encoded protein: CASAPGQGAAFF.

This clone was found a few times. The chain is built from TRBV5-4 and TRBJ2-1; weak D call: TRBD2 (5 bases). CDR3 length equals 13 residues. The V gene lost 2 bases and the J gene lost 9 bases, with 12 bases spanning the gap. Per the germline V gene, CDR1 is SGHNT and CDR2 is YYREEE (reference sequence). The CDR3 protein is CASSFGMTGEQFF. The CDR3 nucleotides read TGTGCCAGCAGCTTCGGGATGACGGGTGAGCAGTTCTTC.

This chain links TRBV5-4 with TRBJ2-3; 10 nucleotides align to TRBD1. The CDR3 covers 17 residues. The ends lost 6 bases at V and 1 base at J; junction bases unmatched: 11. Germline lookup yields CDR1 SGHNT and CDR2 YYREEE (reference sequence). The CDR3 nucleotides read TGTGCCAGCATCCCCGATTTCGGGACAGGGGGCACAGATACGCAGTATTTT. Residues: CASIPDFGTGGTDTQYF.

This sequence joins TRBV7-2 and TRBJ1-2, with D possibly TRBD1 on 5 matching bases. The germline gives CDR1 SGHTA, CDR2 FQGNSA. The CDR3 loop spans 14 amino acids. V was clipped by 1 base and J by 4 bases, with 10 bases between them. CDR3 coding DNA: TGTGCCAGCAGCTTAGGGCAGGGAGGCTATGGCTACACCTTC. Translation: CASSLGQGGYGYTF.

The V gene is TRBV5-3, the J gene TRBJ1-2; no firm D call. TRBV5-3 is filed as an ORF, its function uncertain. Trimming stripped 4 bases from V and 8 bases from J, with 12 bases between. The CDR3 is 12 amino acids. DNA for the CDR3: TGTGCCAGAAGCGTCAGGATTAGGGGCTACACCTTC. Translated, it gives CARSVRIRGYTF.

J is TRBJ2-7 and V is TRBV2; 9 positions match TRBD2. The V gene's germline CDR1 is SNHLY and CDR2 FYNNEI. With 5 bases clipped from V and 1 base from J, the junction kept 9 bases outside the gene matches. The CDR3 consists of 16 residues. The CDR3 sequence is CASSLGLAGPSYEQYF. The CDR3 nucleotides are TGTGCCAGCAGTCTGGGGCTAGCGGGGCCGTCCTACGAGCAGTACTTC.

This clone showed up just a few times. The chain uses TRBV27 and TRBJ2-3; maybe TRBD2 (5 bases). The CDR3 totals 12 residues. Looked up from germline, CDR1 is MNHEY and CDR2 is SMNVEV (reference sequence). V dropped 4 bases and J dropped 3 bases, with 5 bases sitting between them. The CDR3 here is CASSSGTDTQYF. In nucleotides, the CDR3 is TGTGCCAGCAGTTCGGGGACAGATACGCAGTATTTT.

The V call is TRBV7-9, the J call TRBJ1-2, with a weak D call TRBD1 (6 bases). V lost 3 bases and J 2 bases, leaving 13 bases between the germline ends. The CDR3 has 15 amino acids. Per the germline V gene, CDR1 is SEHNR and CDR2 is FQNEAQ (reference sequence). Here the CDR3 reads CASSFGGQGNYGYTF. CDR3 sequence (DNA): TGTGCCAGCAGCTTCGGGGGGCAAGGGAACTATGGCTACACCTTC.

The V call is TRBV7-2, the J call TRBJ2-7, with 8 bases lining up with TRBD1. V shed 5 bases and J 6 bases; nucleotides not matched to a gene: 9. The germline gives CDR1 SGHTA, CDR2 FQGNSA. The CDR3 covers 14 residues. The CDR3 protein is CASSPGTGWAEQYF. CDR3 coding DNA: TGTGCCAGCAGCCCCGGGACAGGATGGGCCGAGCAGTACTTC.

This clone appeared a few times. The chain employs TRBV6-5 and TRBJ1-2; TRBD1 might be the D (6 bases). CDR1 MNHEY and CDR2 SVGAGI come from the germline V gene. This CDR3 has 15 amino acids. V lost 0 bases, J lost 7 bases, and 15 bases lay in between. CDR3: CASSYSGRGLGGYTF. As DNA, the CDR3 is TGTGCCAGCAGTTACTCGGGCAGGGGCTTGGGTGGCTACACCTTC.

The gene calls are TRBV9 and TRBJ1-4; TRBD1 matches 8 bases. The V and J ends lost 2 bases and 8 bases, in that order; junction bases with no gene match: 20. This CDR3 region has 19 residues. CDR1 and CDR2 from the germline V gene are SGDLS and YYNGEE. For the CDR3, the DNA is TGTGCCAGCAGCGTCGGGACAGGAAGAAGCTGGGGGGCTAGCGAAAAACTGTTTTTT. It yields the protein CASSVGTGRSWGASEKLFF.

The rearrangement joins TRBV18 to TRBJ1-2, with 7 bases that match TRBD1. Germline lookup yields CDR1 KGHSH and CDR2 LQKENI. The CDR3 extends over 14 amino acids. Losses at the gene ends were 11 bases for V and 0 bases for J; bases not matched to a gene: 9. The CDR3 spells CARGQAKANYGYTF. In nucleotides, the CDR3 is TGTGCCCGAGGACAGGCCAAAGCTAACTATGGCTACACCTTC.

This clone turned up a few times. The rearrangement links TRBV7-9 to TRBJ1-3, with TRBD1 as a possible D gene (5 bases). V lost 4 bases to trimming and J lost 0 bases, with 13 bases between them. Germline V gene lookup returns CDR1 SEHNR and CDR2 FQNEAQ (reference sequence). The CDR3 is 16 amino acids. The CDR3 region is CASSSGHRLSGNTIYF. The CDR3 DNA sequence: TGTGCCAGCAGCTCGGGTCACAGGCTCTCTGGAAACACCATATATTTT.

The chain joins TRBV20-1 to TRBJ1-1; D not resolved. The V and J ends lost 6 bases and 10 bases respectively, with 15 bases between them. Germline V lookup: CDR1 DFQATT, CDR2 SNEGSKA (reference sequence). The CDR3 loop spans 11 amino acids. The CDR3 bases are TGCAGTGCCCCCGCGGGGAGTGGAGCTTTCTTT. It encodes CSAPAGSGAFF.

The table lists this clone with a count of one. This chain uses TRBV13 with TRBJ2-1; 8 nucleotides line up with TRBD2. The CDR3 is made up of 15 amino acids. The V gene's germline CDR1 is PRHDT and CDR2 FYEKMQ (reference sequence). V lost 0 bases to trimming and J lost 8 bases; unmatched junction nucleotides: 6. The chain's CDR3 is CASSLGRGAGDEQFF. The CDR3 nucleotides are TGTGCCAGCAGCTTAGGGCGGGGGGCCGGCGATGAGCAGTTCTTC.

The table lists this clone with a few counts. The V gene is TRBV5-5, the J gene TRBJ2-7; 10 positions match TRBD1. The ends lost 4 bases at V and 4 bases at J; junction bases unmatched: 8. CDR3 size: 15 residues. Germline-derived CDR1 and CDR2 are SGHKS and YYEKEE (reference sequence). The CDR3 DNA reads as TGTGCCAGCAGCCAAAATCCGGGACAGGGGTACGAGCAGTACTTC. Translation gives CASSQNPGQGYEQYF.